This entry is about one T cell receptor beta chain. What it binds is not known. Profiled with immunoSEQ multiplex PCR; TCRdb holds only in-frame clones, not every one. The top ten hold about 3% of the sample, which has around 28,000 clones, 70% to 90% seen once. V shed 0 bases and J shed 7 bases, with 16 bases lying between them. The CDR3 has 15 residues. Germline assignment: CDR1 SGHKS and CDR2 YYEKEE (reference sequence). The data stem from a study of T cells in localized non-small cell lung cancer. Study-wide findings and caveats: Because sequencing included only one region (of the tumor), heterogeneity remains possible. A denser population of T cells in blood accompanied longer overall survival. When the top 100 tumor clones were examined, a median around 50 of them also appeared in the adjacent lung, which was paired and uninvolved.

Sample: peripheral blood, taken before any cancer treatment. The origin of this receptor is a woman aged 18-49 years with stage I lung adenocarcinoma. The chain is built from TRBV5-5 and TRBJ1-1; D is possibly TRBD1 (5 bases). This CDR3 reads CASSLAMVRGGEAFF. For the CDR3, the DNA is TGTGCCAGCAGCTTGGCGATGGTAAGGGGCGGTGAAGCTTTCTTT.